This T cell receptor (beta chain) originates from a study of cytomegalovirus exposure and HLA in healthy donors. Findings of the study overall: One cluster of highly shared sequence variants probably arose as a sequencing artifact. Analysis was carried out at a later point, and it linked a missense DCLRE1C variant to TCR beta V- and J-gene trimming.

13 Jbeta primers and 60 Vbeta primers were used for the PCR. Under the authors' procedure: There were about 80 million unique TCR beta chains by a later count, and some 10 million of them were shared. Assay: immunoSEQ multiplex PCR; the TCRdb copy retains only in-frame clones and omits some. The DNA gave D and trimming, while V, J and clone size come from that table. Found here are around 110,000 clones, 65% to 85% of them singletons; the top ten hold approximately 2.4%. Deletions cut 4 bases from V and 2 bases from J, with 5 bases between. Germline loops: CDR1 SGDLS, CDR2 YYNGEE. The CDR3 has 12 amino acids. On this clone itself: Its antigen is undetermined.

Sequenced sample: PBMCs. The source of this sequence is a man aged 25 to 40 in good health and CMV-seronegative. This chain joins TRBV9 and TRBJ2-3, with no clear D. The CDR3 DNA follows: TGTGCCAGCAGCCCCTCCACAGATACGCAGTATTTT. Its protein is CASSPSTDTQYF.